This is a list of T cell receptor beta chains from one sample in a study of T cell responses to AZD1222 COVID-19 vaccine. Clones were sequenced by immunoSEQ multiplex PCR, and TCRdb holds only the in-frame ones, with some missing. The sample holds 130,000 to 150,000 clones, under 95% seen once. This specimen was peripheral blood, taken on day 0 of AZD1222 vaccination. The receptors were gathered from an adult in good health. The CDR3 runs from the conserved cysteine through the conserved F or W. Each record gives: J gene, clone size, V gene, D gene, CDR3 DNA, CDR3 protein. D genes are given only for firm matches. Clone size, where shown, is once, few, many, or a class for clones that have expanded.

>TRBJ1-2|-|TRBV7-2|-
TGTGCCAGCAGCTTCTCGGATGGGAACTATGGCTACACCTTC
CASSFSDGNYGYTF
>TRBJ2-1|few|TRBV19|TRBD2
TGTGCCAGTAGTATAGAACTAGCGGCTTACAATGAGCAGTTCTTC
CASSIELAAYNEQFF
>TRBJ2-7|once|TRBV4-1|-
TGCGCCAGCAGCCAAGACCTCCGAGCTCCGCCCTACGAGCAGTACTTC
CASSQDLRAPPYEQYF
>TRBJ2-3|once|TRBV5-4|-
TGTGCCAGCAGCTTATGGATCCGCACAGATACGCAGTATTTT
CASSLWIRTDTQYF
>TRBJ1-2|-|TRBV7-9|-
TGTGCCAGCACCGCAGGGATAACGGGCTACACCTTC
CASTAGITGYTF
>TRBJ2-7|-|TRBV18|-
TGTGCCAGCTCACCGGACTCGACCTACGAGCAGTACTTC
CASSPDSTYEQYF
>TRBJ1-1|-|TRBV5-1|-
TGCGCCAGCAGCTGGGACAACACTGAAGCTTTCTTT
CASSWDNTEAFF
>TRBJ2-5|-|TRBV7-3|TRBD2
TGTGCCAGCAGCTTAACATCGGGCGGGAGCTTCGGAGAGACCCAGTACTTC
CASSLTSGGSFGETQYF
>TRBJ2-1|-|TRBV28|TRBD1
TGTGCCAGCAGTTCCACCGAGATTCGACAGGGGAACTACAATGAGCAGTTCTTC
CASSSTEIRQGNYNEQFF
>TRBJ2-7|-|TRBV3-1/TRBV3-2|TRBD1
TGTGCCAGCGGGACAGGGGGCAGGACCTACGAGCAGTACTTC
CASGTGGRTYEQYF
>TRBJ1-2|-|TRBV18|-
TGTGCCAGCTCACCTCCAAACGGGGGTAACTATGGCTACACCTTC
CASSPPNGGNYGYTF
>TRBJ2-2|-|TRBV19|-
TGTGCCTGCGGGACCAAGCAGGGCACCGGGGAGCTGTTTTTT
CACGTKQGTGELFF
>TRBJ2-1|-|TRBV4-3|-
TGCGCCAGCAGCCAAGGAATCAATGAGCAGTTCTTC
CASSQGINEQFF
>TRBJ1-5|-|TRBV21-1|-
TGTGCCAGCAGCAAATTTAATCAGCCCCAGCATTTT
CASSKFNQPQHF
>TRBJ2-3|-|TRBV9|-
TGTGCCAGCAGCGTAGGACTCCGAGGTTTGGCAGATACGCAGTATTTT
CASSVGLRGLADTQYF
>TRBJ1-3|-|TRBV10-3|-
TGTGCCATCAGTGGAGCAGTCGGGGACGGAAACACCATATATTTT
CAISGAVGDGNTIYF
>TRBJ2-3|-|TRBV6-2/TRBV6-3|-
TGTGCCAGCAGTTTTTCCCCCCGGCCAGGGGAAGATACGCAGTATTTT
CASSFSPRPGEDTQYF
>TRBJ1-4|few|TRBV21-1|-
TGTGCCAGCAGCAGGGGGACTAATGAAAAACTGTTTTTT
CASSRGTNEKLFF
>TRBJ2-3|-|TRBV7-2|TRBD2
TGTGCCAGCAGCTTAGTTGGCCTAGCGGGAGTGGATACGCAGTATTTT
CASSLVGLAGVDTQYF
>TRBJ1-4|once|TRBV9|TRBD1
TGTGCCAGCAGCGTACAGACAGGGGGATTCGAAAAACTGTTTTTT
CASSVQTGGFEKLFF
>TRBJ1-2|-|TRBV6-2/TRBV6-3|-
TGTGCCAGCAGTTACTTCAGTGCAGGTGCCCATGGCTACACCTTC
CASSYFSAGAHGYTF
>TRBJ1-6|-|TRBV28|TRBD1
TGTGCCAGCAGACCAACAGGGGGGAGTTCACCCCTCCACTTT
CASRPTGGSSPLHF
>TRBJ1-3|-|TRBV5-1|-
TGCGCCAGCAGCTGGGGGGCCTTGGACAGCTCTGGAAACACCATATATTTT
CASSWGALDSSGNTIYF
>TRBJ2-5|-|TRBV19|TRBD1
TGTGCCAGTAGTCAACCGGGACAGGCCCAAGAGACCCAGTACTTC
CASSQPGQAQETQYF
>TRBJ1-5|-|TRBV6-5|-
TGTGCCAGCGCCTCTGGGGGGGGAACCCAGGGTCGATTT
CASASGGGTQGRF
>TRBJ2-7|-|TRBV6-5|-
TGTGCCAGCAGTATTACAGGAGTCACCTACGAGCAGTACTTC
CASSITGVTYEQYF
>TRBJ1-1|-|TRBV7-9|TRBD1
TGTGCCAGCAGCACCGGACAGGGCTGGGAGACTGAAGCTTTCTTT
CASSTGQGWETEAFF
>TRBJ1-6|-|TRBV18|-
TGTGCCAGCTCAACCCTGGTGGGAGTAGGCTCACCCCTCCACTTT
CASSTLVGVGSPLHF
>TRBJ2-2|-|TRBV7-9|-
TGTGCCAGCAGCTTATCTGAGGGGAGCGGGGAGCTGTTTTTT
CASSLSEGSGELFF
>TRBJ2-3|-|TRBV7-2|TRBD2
TGTGCCAGCAGCTCTAGGTCTAGCGGGGTTGTAGATACGCAGTATTTT
CASSSRSSGVVDTQYF